The 22 T cell receptor beta chains below all came from one sample that was sequenced in a study of pediatric ulcerative colitis. Measured with immunoSEQ multiplex PCR; TCRdb has only the in-frame clones, and not every one. The data show more than 50,000 clones, with around 80% seen just once and 5.2% held by the top ten. The specimen sequenced was blood. These TCRs come from a boy between 5 and 17 years old with moderate ulcerative colitis.

The chain carries TRBV6-4 and TRBJ2-7; unclear D gene. V lost 6 bases and J lost 2, with 11 bases in between. The CDR3 totals 13 residues. Per germline, CDR1 MRHNA and CDR2 SNTAGT. CDR3 amino acids: CASRDAQPYEQYF. CDR3 nucleotides: TGTGCCAGCAGGGACGCCCAACCCTACGAGCAGTACTTC.

The V call is TRBV4-2, the J call TRBJ2-3; TRBD2 aligns across 8 bases. The CDR3 totals 16 residues. CDR1 LGHNA and CDR2 YNFKEQ come from the germline V gene. Trimming removed 2 bases from V and 4 bases from J; junction bases left unmatched: 8. DNA for the CDR3: TGTGCCAGCAGCCAACCGGGACTAGAGTCAGCAGATACGCAGTATTTT. Residues: CASSQPGLESADTQYF.

The rearrangement uses TRBV13 and TRBJ1-5, with a weak D call TRBD1 (5 bases). The CDR3 runs to 14 residues. Germline loops: CDR1 PRHDT, CDR2 FYEKMQ (reference sequence). V was pared by 5 bases and J by 0 bases, with 8 bases between. CDR3 amino acids: CASSDRYSNQPQHF. The CDR3 DNA is TGTGCCAGCAGCGACAGATATAGCAATCAGCCCCAGCATTTT.

The chain carries TRBV11-2 and TRBJ1-1; D unresolved. CDR3 length: 16 residues. Between the trimmed V and J ends, which lost 5 bases and 0 bases, there was a span of 16 bases. Germline lookup yields CDR1 SGHAT and CDR2 FQNNGV. DNA of the CDR3: TGTGCCAGCAGCAAGACCCCCGGGAACTTGAACACTGAAGCTTTCTTT. Its translation: CASSKTPGNLNTEAFF.

J is TRBJ2-7 and V is TRBV7-2; D may be TRBD1 (6 bases). CDR3 length equals 14 residues. Trimming left V 5 bases short and J 2 bases short, with 13 bases between. Germline V lookup: CDR1 SGHTA, CDR2 FQGNSA. CDR3 in amino acids: CASSKSTGPYEQYF. For the CDR3, the DNA is TGTGCCAGCAGCAAATCGACAGGTCCCTACGAGCAGTACTTC.

J is TRBJ1-2 and V is TRBV29-1; no clear D. There are 11 residues in the CDR3. From germline, CDR1 is SQVTM and CDR2 ANQGSEA. V was cut by 7 bases and J by 5 bases, with 11 bases left in between. Here the CDR3 reads CSAQIGYGYTF. The CDR3 nucleotides are TGCAGCGCCCAAATAGGGTATGGCTACACCTTC.

The CDR3 sequence is CASSTKQGTLGGYTF. For the CDR3, the DNA is TGTGCCAGTAGTACCAAACAGGGAACCCTCGGTGGCTACACCTTC. The J gene is TRBJ1-2, the V gene TRBV19; possibly TRBD1 for D (6 bases). Trimming left V 4 bases short and J 7 bases short, with 19 bases between. Germline values: CDR1 LNHDA, CDR2 SQIVND (reference sequence). This CDR3 has 15 amino acids.

The V call is TRBV19, the J call TRBJ2-3; the match to TRBD1 covers 7 bases. V gave up 3 bases and J gave up 5 bases; unmatched junction bases: 11. Looked up from germline, CDR1 is LNHDA and CDR2 is SQIVND (reference sequence). The CDR3 has 16 residues. CDR3 sequence: CASSIMTGPRGDTQYF. In DNA form, the CDR3 reads TGTGCCAGTAGTATCATGACAGGGCCCAGGGGAGATACGCAGTATTTT.

In DNA form, the CDR3 reads TGTGCCAGCAGTCTCTTAATGGGCGGTTCCTACGAGCAGTACTTC. Encoded protein: CASSLLMGGSYEQYF. J is TRBJ2-7 and V is TRBV28, with D unclear. The germline V gene encodes CDR1 MDHEN and CDR2 SYDVKM. V lost 5 bases and J 1 base, leaving 15 bases between the germline ends. CDR3 length: 15 amino acids.

The CDR3 DNA is TGTGCCAGCAGCTTGGGGGCGCTCTCTGGGGCCAACGTCCTGACTTTC. Its protein is CASSLGALSGANVLTF. This chain uses TRBV5-6 with TRBJ2-6; D call uncertain. Germline V CDR1 and CDR2: SGHDT, YYEEEE. Trimming took 0 bases from V and 0 from J, leaving 7 bases between them. The CDR3 spans 16 residues.

The CDR3 nucleotides are TGTGCCAGCAGTCCAAGTAATTCACAGGGAAGGTACGAGCAGTACTTC. This sequence encodes CASSPSNSQGRYEQYF. V and J are TRBV27 and TRBJ2-7; D is possibly TRBD1 (6 bases). The CDR3 sequence is 16 residues long. Trimming cost V 5 bases and J 4 bases, with 21 bases left between them. CDR1 is MNHEY, CDR2 SMNVEV, per germline (reference sequence).

This rearrangement joins TRBV19 to TRBJ1-5; no definite D call. The CDR3 is 15 residues long. CDR1 is LNHDA and CDR2 is SQIVND in the germline V gene (reference sequence). Between the trimmed V and J ends, which lost 5 bases and 0 bases, there was a span of 11 bases. The CDR3 DNA reads as TGTGCCAGTAGTCTGGACGGATATAGCAATCAGCCCCAGCATTTT. This codes for CASSLDGYSNQPQHF. Supplemented by reference TRBV19 and TRBJ1-5, the full variable domain reads DGGITQSPKYLFRKEGQNVTLSCEQNLNHDAMYWYRQDPGQGLRLIYYSQIVNDFQKGDIAEGYSVSREKKESFPLTVTSAQKNPTAFYLCASSLDGYSNQPQHFGDGTRLSIL.

The rearrangement joins TRBV29-1 to TRBJ2-5; no clear D. Germline loops: CDR1 SQVTM, CDR2 ANQGSEA. CDR3 size: 10 residues. Trimming pared 6 bases from V and 7 bases from J, leaving 9 bases between. Here the CDR3 reads CSVEAVTQYF. The CDR3, as DNA: TGCAGCGTCGAGGCGGTGACCCAGTACTTC.

This sequence joins TRBV7-9 and TRBJ1-2; TRBD1 is a possible D gene (5 bases). Per germline, CDR1 SEHNR and CDR2 FQNEAQ (reference sequence). V was pared by 2 bases and J by 2 bases, with 18 bases between. The CDR3 has 17 amino acids. CDR3 sequence: CASSLSMKLGRNYGYTF. DNA for the CDR3: TGTGCCAGCAGCTTAAGCATGAAACTGGGGCGCAACTATGGCTACACCTTC.

The chain combines TRBV4-2 with TRBJ1-2; 8 positions match TRBD1. This CDR3 spans 16 amino acids. CDR1 is LGHNA, CDR2 YNFKEQ, per germline. J gave up 3 bases and V 5 bases, and 11 bases lay outside the gene matches. As DNA, the CDR3 is TGTGCCAGCAGCAAGAGATTAACAGGGGGGGACTATGGCTACACCTTC. Translating it yields CASSKRLTGGDYGYTF.

V usage is TRBV6-1 and J usage is TRBJ2-3, with 7 nucleotides matching TRBD1. CDR3 size: 13 residues. V dropped 3 bases and J dropped 3; count of bases not matched to a gene: 0. Germline values: CDR1 MNHNS, CDR2 SASEGT. The CDR3 spells CASSETGTDTQYF. For the CDR3, the DNA is TGTGCCAGCAGTGAGACAGGGACAGATACGCAGTATTTT.

V is TRBV27 and J is TRBJ1-1; TRBD1 agrees at 11 bases. V trimming: 3 bases; J trimming: 5 bases; junction bases outside the gene matches: 5. There are 15 residues in the CDR3. Germline-derived CDR1 and CDR2 are MNHEY and SMNVEV (reference sequence). The CDR3 spells CASSFLGQGGTEAFF. The CDR3, as DNA: TGTGCCAGCAGTTTCTTGGGACAGGGGGGGACTGAAGCTTTCTTT.

V usage is TRBV29-1 and J usage is TRBJ2-7; D gene uncertain. Trimming shortened V by 6 bases and J by 6 bases, and 9 bases separated the two germline ends. CDR1 and CDR2 (germline): SQVTM, ANQGSEA. The CDR3 totals 10 residues. This chain's CDR3 is CSVATSEQYF. The DNA for the CDR3 is TGCAGCGTGGCGACCAGCGAGCAGTACTTC.

This chain connects TRBV11-2 to TRBJ1-2, with D possibly TRBD1 on 5 matching bases. Trimming stripped 7 bases from V and 7 bases from J, with 22 bases between. The CDR3 sequence is 15 residues long. CDR1 and CDR2 (germline): SGHAT, FQNNGV. CDR3 nucleotide sequence: TGTGCCAGCACCGCCCTAGTGGGGCGGACTTTTGGCTACACCTTC. This codes for CASTALVGRTFGYTF.

V usage is TRBV10-2 and J usage is TRBJ2-3; possible D gene TRBD1, 6 bases. Trimming took off 4 bases at V and 0 bases at J, with 14 bases between the two ends. This CDR3 is built from 16 residues. Per the germline V gene, CDR1 is WSHSY and CDR2 is SAAADI. CDR3 region: CASSGGRTPSTDTQYF. CDR3 sequence (DNA): TGCGCCAGCAGTGGGGGGCGGACCCCGAGCACAGATACGCAGTATTTT.

The rearrangement joins TRBV9 to TRBJ1-2, with TRBD1 matching 7 bases. The CDR3 is 15 residues long. Germline assignment: CDR1 SGDLS and CDR2 YYNGEE. The trim removed 4 bases at V and 4 bases at J, leaving 10 bases unmatched. In DNA, the CDR3 is TGTGCCAGCAGCACCGGGACAGCCCAAACCTATGGCTACACCTTC. Translating it yields CASSTGTAQTYGYTF.

The J gene is TRBJ1-4, the V gene TRBV4-1; unclear D gene. Trimming took 5 bases from V and 1 from J, leaving 5 bases between them. Germline assignment: CDR1 MGHRA and CDR2 YSYEKL. The CDR3 is 13 residues long. For the CDR3, the DNA is TGCGCCAGCAGCGGTCAAACTAATGAAAAACTGTTTTTT. It is translated as CASSGQTNEKLFF.